The T cell receptor beta chain under discussion was sequenced for a study of molecular identifiers for immune sequencing clone quantification. The CDR3 has 15 residues. V trimming: 3 bases; J trimming: 3 bases; junction bases outside the gene matches: 7. Per germline, CDR1 MGHRA and CDR2 YSYEKL. TCRdb re-called the PCR reads through MiXCR, storing one row per CDR3 protein. This sample has roughly 630,000 distinct CDR3 sequences, with around 25% found just once. Sorting recovered naive CD8 T cells on a CD8+CD4-CCR7+CD45RA+ profile. This sequence was found in a human donor in good health. Some libraries in this study had Jurkat cell RNA spiked in. The gene calls are TRBV4-1 and TRBJ2-7; 8 nucleotides align to TRBD1. Sequenced material: naive CD8+ T cells from blood, with Jurkat cell RNA spiked in. Subset defined: FACS-sorted CD8+CD4-CCR7+CD45RA+ naive T cells. CDR3: CASSHTGTGVYEQYF. CDR3 in DNA: TGCGCCAGCAGCCACACCGGGACAGGAGTCTACGAGCAGTACTTC.